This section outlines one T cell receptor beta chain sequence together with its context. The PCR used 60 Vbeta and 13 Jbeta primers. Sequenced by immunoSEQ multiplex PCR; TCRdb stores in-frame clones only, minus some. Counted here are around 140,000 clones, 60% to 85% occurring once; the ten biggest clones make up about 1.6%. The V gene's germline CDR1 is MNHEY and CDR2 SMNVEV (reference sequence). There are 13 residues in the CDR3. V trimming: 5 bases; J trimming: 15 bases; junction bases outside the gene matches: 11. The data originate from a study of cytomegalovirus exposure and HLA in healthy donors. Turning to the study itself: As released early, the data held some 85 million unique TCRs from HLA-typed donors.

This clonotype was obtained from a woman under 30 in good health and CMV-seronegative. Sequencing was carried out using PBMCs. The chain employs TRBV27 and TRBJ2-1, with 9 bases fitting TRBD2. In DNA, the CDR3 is TGTGCCAGCAGTCGGCTAGCGGGGTATCCACCGTTCTTC. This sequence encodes CASSRLAGYPPFF.